The clone carrying this T cell receptor (beta chain) was recorded a few times. Its antigen is undetermined. The iRepertoire nested amplicon-rescue multiplex PCR amplified TCR alpha and beta CDR3s from RNA. TCRdb re-called the multiplex PCR reads with MiXCR, one entry per CDR3 protein. The data contain more than 300,000 distinct CDR3 sequences, 35% to 45% of them singletons. The record originates from a study of glioma-infiltrating T cells. About the study: Roughly 990,000 peripheral T cells were targeted at about 4- to 11-fold coverage.

The study's findings and limits: Non-neoplastic patients had below-expected tissue-blood divergence, while all gliomas exceeded expectation.

CDR3 length: 14 residues. V shed 6 bases and J shed 3 bases, with 11 bases lying between them. From germline, CDR1 is MNHEY and CDR2 SVGEGT. The TCR sequence derives from a human donor with low-grade glioma or glioblastoma, undergoing nonglioma brain surgery, or in good health (not recorded which). The material sequenced was glioma tissue, nonneoplastic brain tissue, or PBMCs (not recorded which). The chain combines TRBV6-2 or TRBV6-3 with TRBJ2-2, with a tentative D call TRBD1 (6 bases). The DNA for the CDR3 is TGTGCCAGCAGCCCGGCAGGGGACACCGGGGAGCTGTTTTTT. Translating gives CASSPAGDTGELFF.